This entry concerns a single T cell receptor beta chain. These data belong to a study of tumour-infiltrating T cells in Burkitt lymphoma. On the study more broadly: Productive clonality predicted overall and progression-free survival.

V lost 5 bases, J lost 4 bases, and 6 bases stayed unmatched. Germline values: CDR1 SEHNR, CDR2 FQNEAQ (reference sequence). CDR3 length: 16 amino acids. Produced via immunoSEQ multiplex PCR; TCRdb's table is partial and in-frame only. In the table there are roughly 7,400 clones, approximately 18% of which are singletons. The J gene is TRBJ2-6, the V gene TRBV7-9, with 9 bases lining up with TRBD1. The sample comprised tumor tissue. The clonotype originates from a human donor with diffuse large B-cell lymphoma. CDR3 residues: CASSHRDRAGANVLTF. Written as DNA, the CDR3 is TGTGCCAGCAGCCATCGGGACAGGGCCGGGGCCAACGTCCTGACTTTC. The entire variable domain, with the rest obtained from reference TRBV7-9 and TRBJ2-6, is as follows: DTGVSQNPRHKITKRGQNVTFRCDPISEHNRLYWYRQTLGQGPEFLTYFQNEAQLEKSRLLSDRFSAERPKGSFSTLEIQRTEQGDSAMYLCASSHRDRAGANVLTFGAGSRLTVL.